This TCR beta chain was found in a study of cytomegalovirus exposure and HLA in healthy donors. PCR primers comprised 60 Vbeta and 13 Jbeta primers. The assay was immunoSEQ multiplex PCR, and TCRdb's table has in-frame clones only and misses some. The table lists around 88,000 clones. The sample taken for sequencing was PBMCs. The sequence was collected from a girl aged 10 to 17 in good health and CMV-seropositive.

In DNA, the CDR3 is TGTGCCAGCAGCGTATTTTCGGAGGGGTTGTCTGGAAACACCATATATTTT. Amino acids: CASSVFSEGLSGNTIYF. The chain recombines TRBV9 with TRBJ1-3; tentatively, D is TRBD1 (5 bases). The CDR3 covers 17 residues. Germline V gene data show CDR1 as SGDLS and CDR2 as YYNGEE. V lost 1 base to trimming and J lost 1 base, with 15 bases between them.